This passage covers 6 T cell receptor beta chains from one sample sequenced in a study of blood T cell repertoires in COVID-19. Only in-frame clones appear in the TCRdb table, and some are missing; sequencing was by immunoSEQ multiplex PCR. The data hold about 310,000 clones, with less than 85% observed a single time. Sample: PBMCs or T cells enriched from blood (not recorded which). Receptor source: a woman aged 25 to 39 who had been exposed to COVID-19.

The genes are TRBV3-1 (or the pseudogene TRBV3-2) and TRBJ2-3; the match to TRBD2 covers 7 bases. Germline-derived CDR1 and CDR2 are LGHDT and YNNKEL (reference sequence). CDR3 length: 16 amino acids. J gave up 4 bases and V 1 base, and 8 bases lay outside the gene matches. CDR3 nucleotides: TGTGCCAGCAGCCAAGCTCGGACCGGGGGGTCAGATACGCAGTATTTT. This encodes CASSQARTGGSDTQYF.

This clone has just a few counts. This chain uses TRBV10-3 with TRBJ2-7, with 9 bases lining up with TRBD1. There are 15 residues in the CDR3. Germline CDR1 and CDR2: ENHRY and SYGVKD. Trimming took 10 bases from V and 5 from J; bases not matched to a gene: 15. CDR3 nucleotides: TGTGCCACTAGTGGTGATGGACAGGGGCTAAACGAGCAGTACTTC. Translated: CATSGDGQGLNEQYF.

V is TRBV30 and J is TRBJ1-1; a possible D gene is TRBD1 (6 bases). The length of the CDR3 is 13 residues. CDR1 and CDR2 (germline): GTSNPN, SVGIG (reference sequence). The V end was cut by 3 bases, the J end by 5 bases, with 13 bases between. The CDR3 DNA sequence: TGTGCCTGGAGGGGACCCCAGGGGACTGAAGCTTTCTTT. Amino acid sequence: CAWRGPQGTEAFF.

The chain couples TRBV2 to TRBJ2-1; weak D call: TRBD1 (5 bases). CDR1 is SNHLY and CDR2 is FYNNEI in the germline V gene. The V end lost 7 bases, the J end lost 0 bases, and 10 bases lay between the germline ends. The CDR3 runs 14 residues. For the CDR3, the DNA is TGTGCCAGCACGACAGCGAGCTCCTACAATGAGCAGTTCTTC. The encoded protein is CASTTASSYNEQFF.

There are a few counts of this clone. J is TRBJ1-2 and V is TRBV5-6; TRBD1 agrees at 7 bases. The length of the CDR3 is 15 residues. Per germline, CDR1 SGHDT and CDR2 YYEEEE. J gave up 8 bases and V 0 bases, and 10 bases lay outside the gene matches. The CDR3 reads CASSLALTGAGGYTF. The CDR3 coding sequence is TGTGCCAGCAGCTTGGCCCTTACAGGGGCTGGCGGCTACACCTTC.

The V and J genes are TRBV12-3 or TRBV12-4 and TRBJ1-2, with 7 bases matching TRBD1. CDR3 size: 13 residues. J was trimmed by 4 bases and V by 8 bases; bases with no gene match: 7. The CDR3 loop is CASVRGDSYGYTF. DNA of the CDR3: TGTGCCAGCGTTCGTGGGGACAGCTATGGCTACACCTTC.